The clone carrying this TCR beta chain has a single count. The antigen remains undetermined. This sample is part of a study of cytomegalovirus exposure and HLA in healthy donors. Regarding the study as a whole: The authors confirmed in vitro that a few CMV-associated chains were specific for CMV antigens. Most TCRs appeared rarely, but some public TCRs recurred in many donors.

The CDR3 has 15 residues. CDR1 and CDR2 (germline): MNHEY, SMNVEV (reference sequence). V shed 5 bases and J 2 bases; nucleotides not matched to a gene: 8. Profiled with immunoSEQ multiplex PCR; TCRdb holds only in-frame clones, not every one. The sample yields 200,000 to 250,000 clones, 85% to 95% seen once. The donors were members of the validation cohort comprising approximately 110 subjects, separate from the roughly 670-subject first cohort. The V and J genes are TRBV27 and TRBJ1-2, with 7 positions matching TRBD1. The sample taken for sequencing was PBMCs. The sequence was collected from a woman between 18 and 30 years old in good health and CMV-seronegative. The CDR3 nucleotides read TGTGCCAGCAGTGACTTAAGGGGGCTAAACTATGGCTACACCTTC. This codes for CASSDLRGLNYGYTF.